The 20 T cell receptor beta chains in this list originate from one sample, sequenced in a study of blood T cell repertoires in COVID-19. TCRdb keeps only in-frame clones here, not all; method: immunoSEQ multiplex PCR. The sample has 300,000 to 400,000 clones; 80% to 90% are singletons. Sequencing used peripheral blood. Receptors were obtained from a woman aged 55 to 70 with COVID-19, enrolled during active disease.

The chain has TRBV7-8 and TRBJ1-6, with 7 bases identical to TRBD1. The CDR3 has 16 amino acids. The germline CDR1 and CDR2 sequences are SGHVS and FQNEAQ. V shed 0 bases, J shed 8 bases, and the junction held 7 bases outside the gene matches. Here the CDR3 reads CASSLAPTGKYSPLHF. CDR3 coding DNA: TGTGCCAGCAGCTTAGCCCCGACAGGGAAGTATTCACCCCTCCACTTT.

The CDR3 nucleotides read TGTGCTAGTGGTCAACGGCCAGCGGGGGTTGGCACAGATACGCAGTATTTT. Residues: CASGQRPAGVGTDTQYF. This chain joins TRBV12-5 and TRBJ2-3, with 8 bases identical to TRBD2. Germline V lookup: CDR1 LGHNT, CDR2 FRNRAP. The CDR3 length is 17 residues. After removal of 5 bases from V and 1 base from J, the junction contained 11 bases not matched to a gene.

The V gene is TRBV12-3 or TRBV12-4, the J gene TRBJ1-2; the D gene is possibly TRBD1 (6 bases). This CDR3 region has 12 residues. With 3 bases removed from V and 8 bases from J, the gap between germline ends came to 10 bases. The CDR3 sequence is CASSLSGAGYTF. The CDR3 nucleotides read TGTGCCAGCAGTTTGTCAGGGGCCGGCTACACCTTC.

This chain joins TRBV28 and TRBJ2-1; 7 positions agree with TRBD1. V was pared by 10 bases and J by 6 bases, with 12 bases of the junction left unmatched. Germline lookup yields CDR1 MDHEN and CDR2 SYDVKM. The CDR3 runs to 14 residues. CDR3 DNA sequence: TGTGCCATAAAACAGGGGCGTCCGTTCAATGAGCAGTTCTTC. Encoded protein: CAIKQGRPFNEQFF. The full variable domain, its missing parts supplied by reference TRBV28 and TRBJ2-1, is DVKVTQSSRYLVKRTGEKVFLECVQDMDHENMFWYRQDPGLGLRLIYFSYDVKMKEKGDIPEGYSVSREKKERFSLILESASTNQTSMYLCAIKQGRPFNEQFFGPGTRLTVL.

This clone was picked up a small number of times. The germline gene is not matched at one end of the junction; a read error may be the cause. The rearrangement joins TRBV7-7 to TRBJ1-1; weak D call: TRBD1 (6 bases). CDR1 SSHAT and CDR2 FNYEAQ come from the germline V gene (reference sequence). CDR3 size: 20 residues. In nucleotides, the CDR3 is TGTGCTAGCAGCGGTGACAGGCGACCTACCGACCTTATGGGGAACACTGAAGCTTTCTTT. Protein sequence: CASSGDRRPTDLMGNTEAFF.

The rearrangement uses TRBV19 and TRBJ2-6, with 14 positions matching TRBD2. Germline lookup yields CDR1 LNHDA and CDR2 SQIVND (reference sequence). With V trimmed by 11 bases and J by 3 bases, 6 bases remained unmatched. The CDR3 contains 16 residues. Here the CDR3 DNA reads TGTGCCTGTCGACTAGCGGGGGGGCTTGGGGCCAACGTCCTGACTTTC. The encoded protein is CACRLAGGLGANVLTF.

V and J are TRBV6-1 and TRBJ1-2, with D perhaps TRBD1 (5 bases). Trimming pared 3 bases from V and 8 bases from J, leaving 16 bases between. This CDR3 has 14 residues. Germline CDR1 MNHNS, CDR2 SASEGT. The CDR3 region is CASSELGRGQGYTF. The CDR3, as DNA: TGTGCCAGCAGTGAGTTGGGGCGGGGCCAAGGCTACACCTTC.

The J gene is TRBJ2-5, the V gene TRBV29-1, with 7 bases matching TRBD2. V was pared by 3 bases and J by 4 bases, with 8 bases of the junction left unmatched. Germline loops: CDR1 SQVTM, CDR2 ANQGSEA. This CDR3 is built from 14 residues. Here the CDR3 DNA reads TGCAGCGTTGACCGCGGGGGAGGAGGAGAGACCCAGTACTTC. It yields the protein CSVDRGGGGETQYF.

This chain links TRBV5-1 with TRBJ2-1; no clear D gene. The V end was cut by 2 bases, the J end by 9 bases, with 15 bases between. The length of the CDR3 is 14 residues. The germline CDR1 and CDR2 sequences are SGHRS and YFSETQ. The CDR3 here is CASSFAPANPEQFF. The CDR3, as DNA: TGCGCCAGCAGCTTCGCCCCAGCGAACCCTGAGCAGTTCTTC.

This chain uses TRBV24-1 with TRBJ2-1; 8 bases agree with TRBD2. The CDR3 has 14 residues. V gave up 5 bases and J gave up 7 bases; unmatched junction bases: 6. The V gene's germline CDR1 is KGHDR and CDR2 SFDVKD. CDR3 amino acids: CATSGSSGGNEQFF. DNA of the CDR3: TGTGCCACCAGTGGGTCCAGCGGGGGAAATGAGCAGTTCTTC.

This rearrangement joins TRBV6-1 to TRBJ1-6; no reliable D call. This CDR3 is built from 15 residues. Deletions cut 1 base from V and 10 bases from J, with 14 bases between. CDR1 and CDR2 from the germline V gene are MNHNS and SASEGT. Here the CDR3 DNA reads TGTGCCAGCAGTGAAGGGCAGGTCGCAGGATCACCCCTCCACTTT. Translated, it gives CASSEGQVAGSPLHF.

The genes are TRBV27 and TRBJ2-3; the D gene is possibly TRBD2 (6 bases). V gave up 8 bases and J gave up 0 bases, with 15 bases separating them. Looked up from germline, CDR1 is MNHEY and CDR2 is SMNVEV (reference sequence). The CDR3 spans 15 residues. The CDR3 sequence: CASGGSRSSTDTQYF. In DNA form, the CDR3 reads TGTGCCAGCGGGGGGAGCAGGTCTAGCACAGATACGCAGTATTTT.

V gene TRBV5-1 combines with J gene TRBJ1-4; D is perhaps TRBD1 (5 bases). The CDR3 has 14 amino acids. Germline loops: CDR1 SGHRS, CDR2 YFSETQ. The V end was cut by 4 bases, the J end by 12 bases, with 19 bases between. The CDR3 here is CASSLVGGFLELFF. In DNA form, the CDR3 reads TGCGCCAGCAGCCTAGTCGGGGGTTTCTTGGAACTGTTTTTT.

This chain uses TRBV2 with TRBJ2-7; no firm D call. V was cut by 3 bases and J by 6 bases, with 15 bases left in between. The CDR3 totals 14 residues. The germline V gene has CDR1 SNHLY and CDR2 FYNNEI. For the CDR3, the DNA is TGTGCCAGCAGTGATTCCCCCAGGCCCCGCGAGCAGTACTTC. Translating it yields CASSDSPRPREQYF.

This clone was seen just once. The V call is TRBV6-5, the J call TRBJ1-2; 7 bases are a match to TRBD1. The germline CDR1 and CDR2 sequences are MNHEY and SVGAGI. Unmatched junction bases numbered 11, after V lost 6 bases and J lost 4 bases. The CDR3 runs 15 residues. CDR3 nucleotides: TGTGCCAGCAGCCGTCCGGGACAGATTTCCTATGGCTACACCTTC. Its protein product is CASSRPGQISYGYTF.

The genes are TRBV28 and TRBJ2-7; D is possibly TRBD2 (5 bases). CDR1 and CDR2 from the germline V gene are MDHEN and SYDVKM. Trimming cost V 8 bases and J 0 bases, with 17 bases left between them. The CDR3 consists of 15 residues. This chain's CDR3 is CASSPPGSNSYEQYF. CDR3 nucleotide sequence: TGTGCCAGCTCCCCCCCGGGGTCAAACTCCTACGAGCAGTACTTC. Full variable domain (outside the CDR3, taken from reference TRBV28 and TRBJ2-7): DVKVTQSSRYLVKRTGEKVFLECVQDMDHENMFWYRQDPGLGLRLIYFSYDVKMKEKGDIPEGYSVSREKKERFSLILESASTNQTSMYLCASSPPGSNSYEQYFGPGTRLTVT.

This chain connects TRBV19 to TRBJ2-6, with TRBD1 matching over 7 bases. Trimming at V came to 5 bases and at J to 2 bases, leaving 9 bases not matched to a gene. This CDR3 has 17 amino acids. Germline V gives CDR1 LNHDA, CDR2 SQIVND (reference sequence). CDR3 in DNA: TGTGCCAGTAGTTTCCGACAGGGACAGCCTGGGGCCAACGTCCTGACTTTC. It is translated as CASSFRQGQPGANVLTF. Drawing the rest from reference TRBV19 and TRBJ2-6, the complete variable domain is DGGITQSPKYLFRKEGQNVTLSCEQNLNHDAMYWYRQDPGQGLRLIYYSQIVNDFQKGDIAEGYSVSREKKESFPLTVTSAQKNPTAFYLCASSFRQGQPGANVLTFGAGSRLTVL.

The DNA of the CDR3 is TGTGCCAGCAGTTCCCCCCCGGGCACTGAAGCTTTCTTT. It is translated as CASSSPPGTEAFF. V gene TRBV27 combines with J gene TRBJ1-1; D gene uncertain. Germline CDR1 and CDR2: MNHEY and SMNVEV (reference sequence). The V end lost 4 bases, the J end lost 4 bases, and 10 bases lay between the germline ends. The CDR3 loop spans 13 amino acids.

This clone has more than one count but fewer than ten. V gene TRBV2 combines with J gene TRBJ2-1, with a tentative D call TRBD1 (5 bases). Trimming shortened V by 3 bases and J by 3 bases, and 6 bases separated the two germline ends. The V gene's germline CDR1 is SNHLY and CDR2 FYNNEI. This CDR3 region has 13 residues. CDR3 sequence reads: CASSEDIYNEQFF. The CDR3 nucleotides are TGTGCCAGCAGTGAGGACATCTACAATGAGCAGTTCTTC.

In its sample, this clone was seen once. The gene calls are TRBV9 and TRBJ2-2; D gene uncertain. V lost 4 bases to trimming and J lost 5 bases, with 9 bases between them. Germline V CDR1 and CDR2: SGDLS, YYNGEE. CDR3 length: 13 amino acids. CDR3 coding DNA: TGTGCCAGCAGCTCCAGCGCGACCGGGGAGCTGTTTTTT. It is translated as CASSSSATGELFF.